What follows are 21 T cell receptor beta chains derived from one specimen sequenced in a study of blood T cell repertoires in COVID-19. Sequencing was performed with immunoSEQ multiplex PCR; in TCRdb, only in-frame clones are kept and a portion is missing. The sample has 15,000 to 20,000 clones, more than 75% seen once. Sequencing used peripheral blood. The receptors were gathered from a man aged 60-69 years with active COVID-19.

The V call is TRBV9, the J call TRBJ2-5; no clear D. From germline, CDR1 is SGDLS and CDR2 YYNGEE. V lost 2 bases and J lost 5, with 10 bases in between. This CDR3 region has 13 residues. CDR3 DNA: TGTGCCAGCAGCGTCAACCCCAGGGAGACCCAGTACTTC. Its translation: CASSVNPRETQYF.

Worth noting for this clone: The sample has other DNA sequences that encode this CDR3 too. The CDR3 bases are TGTGCCAGCTCACCACCAGGGGACACTGAAGCTTTCTTT. It translates to CASSPPGDTEAFF. The gene calls are TRBV18 and TRBJ1-1; TRBD1 might be the D (5 bases). The CDR3 sequence is 13 residues long. CDR1 and CDR2 (germline): KGHSH, LQKENI. Between the trimmed V and J ends, which lost 0 bases and 3 bases, there was a span of 5 bases.

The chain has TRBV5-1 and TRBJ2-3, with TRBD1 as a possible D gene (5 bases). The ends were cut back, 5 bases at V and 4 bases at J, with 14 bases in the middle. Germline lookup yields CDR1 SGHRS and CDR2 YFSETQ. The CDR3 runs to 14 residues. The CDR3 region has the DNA TGCGCCAGCAGTTATCCTCAGGGTGCAGATACGCAGTATTTT. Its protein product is CASSYPQGADTQYF.

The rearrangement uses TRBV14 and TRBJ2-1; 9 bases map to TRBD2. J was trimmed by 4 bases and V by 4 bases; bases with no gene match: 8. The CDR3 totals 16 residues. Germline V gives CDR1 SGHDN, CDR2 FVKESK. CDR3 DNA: TGTGCCAGCAGCCGTGCCTCTAGCGGGGCTTACAATGAGCAGTTCTTC. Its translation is CASSRASSGAYNEQFF. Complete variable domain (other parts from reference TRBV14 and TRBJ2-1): EAGVTQFPSHSVIEKGQTVTLRCDPISGHDNLYWYRRVMGKEIKFLLHFVKESKQDESGMPNNRFLAERTGGTYSTLKVQPAELEDSGVYFCASSRASSGAYNEQFFGPGTRLTVL.

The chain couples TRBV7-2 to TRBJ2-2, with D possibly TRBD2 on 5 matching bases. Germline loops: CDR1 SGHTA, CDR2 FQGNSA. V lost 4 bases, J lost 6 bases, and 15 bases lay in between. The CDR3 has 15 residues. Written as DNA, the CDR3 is TGTGCCAGCAGCTCGAGGGCTGATTGGGCCGGGGAGCTGTTTTTT. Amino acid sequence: CASSSRADWAGELFF.

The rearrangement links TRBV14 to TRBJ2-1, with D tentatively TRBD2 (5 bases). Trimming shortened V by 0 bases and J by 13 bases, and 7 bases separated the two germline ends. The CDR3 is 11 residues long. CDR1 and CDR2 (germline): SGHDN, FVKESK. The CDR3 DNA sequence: TGTGCCAGCAGCCAAGAAGGAGGTCAGTTCTTC. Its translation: CASSQEGGQFF.

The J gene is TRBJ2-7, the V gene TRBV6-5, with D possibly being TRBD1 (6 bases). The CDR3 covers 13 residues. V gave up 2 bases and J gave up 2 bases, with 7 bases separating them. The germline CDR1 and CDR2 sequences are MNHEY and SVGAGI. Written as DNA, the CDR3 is TGTGCCAGCAGTTACACAGGGACCTACGAGCAGTACTTC. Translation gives CASSYTGTYEQYF.

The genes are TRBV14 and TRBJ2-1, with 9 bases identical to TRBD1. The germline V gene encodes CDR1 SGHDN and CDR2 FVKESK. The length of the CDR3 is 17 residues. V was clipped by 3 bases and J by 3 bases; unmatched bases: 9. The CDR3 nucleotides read TGTGCCAGCAGCCACGTAAGAGGGACAGGGTTCTACAATGAGCAGTTCTTC. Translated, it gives CASSHVRGTGFYNEQFF. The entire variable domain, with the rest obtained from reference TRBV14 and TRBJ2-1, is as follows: EAGVTQFPSHSVIEKGQTVTLRCDPISGHDNLYWYRRVMGKEIKFLLHFVKESKQDESGMPNNRFLAERTGGTYSTLKVQPAELEDSGVYFCASSHVRGTGFYNEQFFGPGTRLTVL.

The CDR3 sequence is CASSSPGTSGGAPFGTQYF. CDR3 nucleotide sequence: TGTGCCAGCAGCTCCCCCGGGACTAGCGGGGGGGCCCCGTTCGGGACCCAGTACTTC. This sequence joins TRBV11-2 and TRBJ2-5; 16 nucleotides align to TRBD2. The CDR3 consists of 19 residues. The trim removed 4 bases at V and 7 bases at J, leaving 15 bases unmatched. Germline V gene sequence: CDR1 SGHAT, CDR2 FQNNGV.

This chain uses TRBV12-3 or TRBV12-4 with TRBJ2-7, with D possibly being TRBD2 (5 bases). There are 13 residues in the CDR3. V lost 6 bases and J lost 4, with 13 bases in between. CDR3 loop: CASRQSGSYEQYV. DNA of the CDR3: TGTGCCAGCAGGCAAAGCGGTTCTTACGAGCAGTACGTC.

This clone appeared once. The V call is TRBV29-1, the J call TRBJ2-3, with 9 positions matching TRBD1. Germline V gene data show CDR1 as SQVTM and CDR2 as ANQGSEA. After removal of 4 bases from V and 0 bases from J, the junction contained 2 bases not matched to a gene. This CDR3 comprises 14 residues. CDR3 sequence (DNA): TGCAGCGTTGTGGGACAGGGCAGCACAGATACGCAGTATTTT. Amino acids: CSVVGQGSTDTQYF.

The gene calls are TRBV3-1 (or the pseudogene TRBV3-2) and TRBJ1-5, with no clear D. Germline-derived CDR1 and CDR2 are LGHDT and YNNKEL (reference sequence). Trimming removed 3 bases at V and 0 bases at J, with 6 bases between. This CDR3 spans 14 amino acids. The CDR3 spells CASSHSHSNQPQHF. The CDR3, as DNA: TGTGCCAGCAGCCACTCACATAGCAATCAGCCCCAGCATTTT.

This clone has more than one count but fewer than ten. CDR3 in DNA: TGTGCCAGTAGCCCATGGACAGGGACGTATAGCAATCAGCCCCAGCATTTT. The encoded protein is CASSPWTGTYSNQPQHF. The chain recombines TRBV19 with TRBJ1-5, with 8 positions matching TRBD1. The CDR3 runs to 17 residues. Germline values: CDR1 LNHDA, CDR2 SQIVND (reference sequence). Unmatched junction bases numbered 10, after V lost 6 bases and J lost 0 bases.

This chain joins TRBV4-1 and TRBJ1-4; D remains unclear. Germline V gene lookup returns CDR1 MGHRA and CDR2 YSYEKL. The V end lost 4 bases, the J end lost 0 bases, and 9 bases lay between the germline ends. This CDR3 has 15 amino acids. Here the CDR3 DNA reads TGCGCCAGCAGCCGTCCCGGGACAACTAATGAAAAACTGTTTTTT. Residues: CASSRPGTTNEKLFF.

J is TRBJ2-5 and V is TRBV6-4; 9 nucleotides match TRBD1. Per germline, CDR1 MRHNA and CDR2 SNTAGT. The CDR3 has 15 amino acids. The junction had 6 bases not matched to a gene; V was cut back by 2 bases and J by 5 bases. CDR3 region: CASSDIRDRDETQYF. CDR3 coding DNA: TGTGCCAGCAGTGACATCCGGGACAGGGATGAGACCCAGTACTTC.

The DNA of the CDR3 is TGTGCCAGCAAATCTAGCTGGACAGATACGCAGTATTTT. Translating it yields CASKSSWTDTQYF. The V and J genes are TRBV6-5 and TRBJ2-3; maybe TRBD2 (5 bases). The CDR3 has 13 amino acids. V dropped 7 bases and J dropped 3 bases, with 11 bases sitting between them. Germline assignment: CDR1 MNHEY and CDR2 SVGAGI.

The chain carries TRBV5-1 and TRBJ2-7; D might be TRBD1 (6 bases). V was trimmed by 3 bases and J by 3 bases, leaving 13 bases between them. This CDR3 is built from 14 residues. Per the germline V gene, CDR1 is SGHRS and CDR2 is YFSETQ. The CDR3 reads CASSSRDTNYEQYF. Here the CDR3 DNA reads TGCGCCAGCAGCTCCCGGGACACGAACTACGAGCAGTACTTC. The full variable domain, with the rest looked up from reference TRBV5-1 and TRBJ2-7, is KAGVTQTPRYLIKTRGQQVTLSCSPISGHRSVSWYQQTPGQGLQFLFEYFSETQRNKGNFPGRFSGRQFSNSRSEMNVSTLELGDSALYLCASSSRDTNYEQYFGPGTRLTVT.

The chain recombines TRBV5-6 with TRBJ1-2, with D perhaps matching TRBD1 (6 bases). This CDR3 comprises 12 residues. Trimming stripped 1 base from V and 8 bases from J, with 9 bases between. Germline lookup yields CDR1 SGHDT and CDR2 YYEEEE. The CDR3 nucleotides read TGTGCCAGCAGCTTGACAGGGTCCGGCTACACCTTC. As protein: CASSLTGSGYTF.

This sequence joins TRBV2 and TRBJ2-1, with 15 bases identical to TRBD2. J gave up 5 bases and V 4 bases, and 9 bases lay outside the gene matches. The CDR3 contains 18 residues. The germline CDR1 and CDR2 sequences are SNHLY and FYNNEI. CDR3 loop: CASSGPGTSGGLNNEQFF. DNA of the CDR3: TGTGCCAGCAGTGGACCCGGGACTAGCGGGGGGCTTAACAATGAGCAGTTCTTC.

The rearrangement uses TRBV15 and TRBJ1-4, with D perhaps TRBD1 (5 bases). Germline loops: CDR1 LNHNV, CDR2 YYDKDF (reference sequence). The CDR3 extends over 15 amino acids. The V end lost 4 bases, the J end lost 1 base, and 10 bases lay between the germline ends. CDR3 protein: CATSIRQLTNEKLFF. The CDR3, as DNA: TGTGCCACCAGCATAAGACAGTTAACTAATGAAAAACTGTTTTTT.

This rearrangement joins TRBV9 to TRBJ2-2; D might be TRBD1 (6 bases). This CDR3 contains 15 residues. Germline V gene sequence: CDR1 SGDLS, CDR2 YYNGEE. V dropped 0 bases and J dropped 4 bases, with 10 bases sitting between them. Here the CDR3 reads CASSVGGGSTGELFF. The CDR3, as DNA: TGTGCCAGCAGCGTAGGAGGGGGTAGCACCGGGGAGCTGTTTTTT.